These 20 T cell receptor beta chains were sequenced from one sample in a study of kidney transplant recipient with SARS-CoV-2 infection. TCRdb re-called the reads through MiXCR, storing one row per CDR3 protein. The table has under 250,000 distinct CDR3 sequences, 29% seen once. Sequenced here: a blood sample, sampled at baseline and on day 111 from a kidney transplant recipient. The receptors originated from a male patient between 25 and 39 years old who had COVID-19 and was a kidney transplant recipient. Some T cells may arise from the graft donor.

This clonotype was seen ten or more times. The chain links TRBV5-1 to TRBJ1-4; tentative D call: TRBD1 (5 bases). The CDR3 is 15 amino acids. Trimming cost V 4 bases and J 4 bases, with 14 bases left between them. Germline V gene lookup returns CDR1 SGHRS and CDR2 YFSETQ. The CDR3 protein is CASSRRGSNNEKLFF. The CDR3 nucleotides read TGCGCCAGCAGCCGGAGGGGCAGCAATAATGAAAAACTGTTTTTT.

This clonotype was seen ten or more times. The gene calls are TRBV28 and TRBJ1-4; 9 nucleotides match TRBD1. The CDR3 contains 15 residues. V lost 5 bases to trimming and J lost 8 bases; unmatched junction nucleotides: 9. Germline CDR1 MDHEN, CDR2 SYDVKM. Written as DNA, the CDR3 is TGTGCCAGCAGTAGCCTGACAGGGGGAGTCGAAAAACTGTTTTTT. It yields the protein CASSSLTGGVEKLFF.

This clonotype has at least ten counts. The chain carries TRBV5-8 and TRBJ1-2; D unclear. The CDR3 extends over 16 amino acids. V was pared by 6 bases and J by 4 bases, with 22 bases between. CDR1 is SGHTS and CDR2 is YDEGEE in the germline V gene. The DNA of the CDR3 is TGTGCCAGCAACGAAAGTCATCCACGAAAGACCTATGGCTACACCTTC. It is translated as CASNESHPRKTYGYTF.

With regard to this clonotype: A much more abundant neighbour one base away suggests this may be a read error. The rearrangement links TRBV11-3 to TRBJ1-2; D not resolved. CDR1 is SGHNT, CDR2 YENEEA, per germline. The CDR3 runs 17 residues. Trimming cost V 5 bases and J 4 bases, with 23 bases left between them. The CDR3 region is CASSARNDLGKTYGYTF. For the CDR3, the DNA is TGTGCCAGCAGCGCTCGGAACGATCTCGGAAAGACCTATGGCTACACCTTC.

The chain links TRBV20-1 to TRBJ2-4; D possibly corresponds to TRBD1 (6 bases). The germline V gene encodes CDR1 DFQATT and CDR2 SNEGSKA (reference sequence). The CDR3 is made up of 20 amino acids. V was clipped by 0 bases and J by 1 base, with 25 bases between them. CDR3 nucleotide sequence: TGCAGTGCTAGAGATTATGGGGGCTCGAGGGATGACTTGGCCAAAAACATTCAGTACTTC. It translates to CSARDYGGSRDDLAKNIQYF.

The chain links TRBV3-2 to TRBJ2-1. TRBV3-2 is reported as a pseudogene. The CDR3 totals 14 residues. CDR3 nucleotides: TGTGCCAGCAGCCAAGTAGGCGGAAACAATGAGCAGTTCTTC. It codes for CASSQVGGNNEQFF.

There are many counts of this clonotype. The CDR3 nucleotides are TGTGCCAGCAGCTTAGCGGGGCCAACCTATGGCTACACCTTC. It encodes CASSLAGPTYGYTF. The chain couples TRBV7-9 to TRBJ1-2, with D tentatively TRBD1 (5 bases). The CDR3 spans 14 residues. CDR1 SEHNR and CDR2 FQNEAQ come from the germline V gene (reference sequence). V lost 0 bases and J lost 4, with 9 bases in between. Full variable domain (remainder filled in from reference TRBV7-9 and TRBJ1-2): DTGVSQNPRHKITKRGQNVTFRCDPISEHNRLYWYRQTLGQGPEFLTYFQNEAQLEKSRLLSDRFSAERPKGSFSTLEIQRTEQGDSAMYLCASSLAGPTYGYTFGSGTRLTVV.

The genes are TRBV27 and TRBJ2-1; D possibly corresponds to TRBD2 (6 bases). Looked up from germline, CDR1 is MNHEY and CDR2 is SMNVEV (reference sequence). V lost 3 bases, J lost 8 bases, and 17 bases lay in between. The CDR3 runs to 15 residues. In DNA form, the CDR3 reads TGTGCCAGCAGTTTTGGGGGAGGCGGGGTTTATGAGCAGTTCTTC. This encodes CASSFGGGGVYEQFF.

A word on this clonotype: This could be a read error, since a much larger clone is one nucleotide away. This chain connects TRBV7-9 to TRBJ2-3, with TRBD2 matching over 9 bases. TRBJ2-7 explains the end of the DNA better; the J call may be wrong. Germline CDR1 reads SEHNR; CDR2 reads FQNEAQ (reference sequence). This CDR3 is 13 amino acids long. The CDR3 is CASGLGSGSEQYF. The CDR3 coding sequence is TGTGCCAGCGGCTTAGGTAGCGGGAGCGAGCAGTACTTC.

This clonotype was found once. Relative to the germline gene, one junction end is altered; a read error may explain this. The chain joins TRBV9 to TRBJ2-2, with TRBD2 matching 7 bases. The germline CDR1 and CDR2 sequences are SGDLS and YYNGEE. This CDR3 has 16 amino acids. CDR3 in DNA: TGTGCCAGCGGCGTAGACGGGGGGTCCGACACCGGGGAGCTGTTTTTT. Protein: CASGVDGGSDTGELFF.

Details on this clonotype: A much larger clone sits a single nucleotide away, making a read error possible. The V and J genes are TRBV30 and TRBJ1-1; TRBD1 is a possible D gene (5 bases). The germline V gene encodes CDR1 GTSNPN and CDR2 SVGIG (reference sequence). CDR3 length: 16 amino acids. The CDR3 loop is CAWSVLGPRLNIEAFF. The CDR3 DNA is TGTGCCTGGAGTGTACTGGGACCGAGGTTGAACATTGAAGCTTTCTTT. Full variable domain (remainder filled in from reference TRBV30 and TRBJ1-1): SQTIHQWPATLVQPVGSPLSLECTVEGTSNPNLYWYRQAAGRGLQLLFYSVGIGQISSEVPQNLSASRPQDRQFILSSKKLLLSDSGFYLCAWSVLGPRLNIEAFFGQGTRLTVV.

This clonotype came up a few times. A read error is possible here, since a much larger clone lies one base away. V is TRBV7-9 and J is TRBJ1-2; a weak D match, TRBD1 (5 bases). CDR3 size: 13 residues. Germline V gene lookup returns CDR1 SEHNR and CDR2 FQNEAQ (reference sequence). The CDR3 sequence: CAGSLPQGNGYTF. In nucleotides, the CDR3 is TGTGCCGGCAGCTTACCCCAGGGAAATGGCTACACCTTC.

The V and J genes are TRBV18 and TRBJ2-1; 9 nucleotides match TRBD2. The ends lost 3 bases at V and 4 bases at J; junction bases unmatched: 4. The CDR3 extends over 15 amino acids. CDR1 and CDR2 from the germline V gene are KGHSH and LQKENI. CDR3 residues: CASSPPSGDYNEQFF. The DNA for the CDR3 is TGTGCCAGCTCACCGCCTAGCGGGGATTACAATGAGCAGTTCTTC. Filled out from reference TRBV18 and TRBJ2-1, the complete variable domain reads NAGVMQNPRHLVRRRGQEARLRCSPMKGHSHVYWYRQLPEEGLKFMVYLQKENIIDESGMPKERFSAEFPKEGPSILRIQQVVRGDSAAYFCASSPPSGDYNEQFFGPGTRLTVL.

This clonotype showed up just once. Just one base apart from a much larger clone, this may be a read error. The rearrangement joins TRBV5-4 to TRBJ2-6; D gene uncertain. CDR1 and CDR2 from the germline V gene are SGHNT and YYREEE (reference sequence). The V and J ends lost 7 bases and 2 bases respectively, with 7 bases between them. The CDR3 spans 13 residues. CDR3: CASGVAGANVLTF. In nucleotides, the CDR3 is TGTGCCAGCGGGGTAGCTGGGGCCAACGTCCTGACTTTC.

This clonotype was detected only once. Since a much larger clone is just one base distant, this may be a read error. The chain links TRBV30 to TRBJ1-4; 7 bases map to TRBD1. The CDR3 sequence is 16 residues long. Germline V gene data show CDR1 as GTSNPN and CDR2 as SVGIG (reference sequence). The CDR3 sequence: CAWSPSRQGFFEKLSF. For the CDR3, the DNA is TGTGCCTGGAGTCCCTCTAGACAGGGATTTTTTGAAAAACTGTCTTTT.

Ten or more counts support this clonotype. The chain is built from TRBV20-1 and TRBJ1-2; no firm D call. Deletions cut 5 bases from V and 4 bases from J, with 23 bases between. The CDR3 extends over 16 amino acids. CDR1 and CDR2 (germline): DFQATT, SNEGSKA (reference sequence). The CDR3 region has the DNA TGCAGTGCTTGTAGGAAGCTGTTTCGAAAGACCTATGGCTACACCTTC. Encoded protein: CSACRKLFRKTYGYTF.

Comment on this clonotype: Since a much larger clone is just one base distant, this may be a read error. The rearrangement uses TRBV20-1 and TRBJ1-6; no clear D gene. CDR3 size: 13 residues. CDR1 is DFQATT and CDR2 is SNEGSKA in the germline V gene (reference sequence). Trimming cost V 6 bases and J 7 bases, with 13 bases left between them. CDR3 DNA sequence: TGCAGTGCGTGGAACGGGGAGAATTCACCCCTCCACTTT. Protein sequence: CSAWNGENSPLHF.

This clonotype was seen repeatedly, ten times or more. The chain uses TRBV7-3 and TRBJ2-7, with D perhaps TRBD1 (6 bases). Germline V gene sequence: CDR1 SGHTA, CDR2 FQGTGA. The CDR3 runs 14 residues. Trimming took off 5 bases at V and 0 bases at J, with 11 bases between the two ends. CDR3 in DNA: TGTGCCAGCAGCCCTCGACAGGCCTCCTACGAGCAGTACTTC. It codes for CASSPRQASYEQYF.

This clonotype was detected only a few times. The rearrangement uses TRBV10-3 and TRBJ2-5; D is uncertain. Germline V lookup: CDR1 ENHRY, CDR2 SYGVKD. With 5 bases removed from V and 0 bases from J, the gap between germline ends came to 13 bases. The CDR3 sequence is 15 residues long. CDR3 loop: CAISPYSGYQETQYF. In DNA form, the CDR3 reads TGTGCCATCAGTCCGTATTCTGGGTACCAAGAGACCCAGTACTTC.

The table lists this clonotype with a few counts. Since a much larger clone is just one base distant, this may be a read error. J is TRBJ2-7 and V is TRBV27; a weak D match, TRBD1 (6 bases). The V end was cut by 5 bases, the J end by 7 bases, with 18 bases between. Germline CDR1 and CDR2: MNHEY and SMNVEV (reference sequence). This CDR3 is built from 14 residues. The CDR3: CASSVNRDHYEQYF. In nucleotides, the CDR3 is TGTGCCAGCAGTGTTAACAGGGACCACTATGAGCAGTACTTC.